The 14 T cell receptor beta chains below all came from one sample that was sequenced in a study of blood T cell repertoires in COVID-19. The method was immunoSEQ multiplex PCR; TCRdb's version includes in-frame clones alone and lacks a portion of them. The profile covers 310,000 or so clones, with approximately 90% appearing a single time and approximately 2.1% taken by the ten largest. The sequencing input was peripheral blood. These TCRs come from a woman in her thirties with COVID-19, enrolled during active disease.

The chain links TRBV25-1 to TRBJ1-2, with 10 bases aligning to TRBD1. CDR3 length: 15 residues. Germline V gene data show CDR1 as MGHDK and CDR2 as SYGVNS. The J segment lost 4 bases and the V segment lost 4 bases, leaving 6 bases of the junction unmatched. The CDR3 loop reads CASSVWDRGSYGYTF. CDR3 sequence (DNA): TGTGCCAGCAGTGTCTGGGACAGGGGTTCCTATGGCTACACCTTC.

CDR3 in amino acids: CASSMWPYSNQPQHF. The CDR3 DNA reads as TGTGCCAGTAGTATGTGGCCATACAGCAATCAGCCCCAGCATTTT. The V gene is TRBV19, the J gene TRBJ1-5; D uncertain. V lost 3 bases to trimming and J lost 1 base, with 10 bases between them. CDR3 length: 15 amino acids. Germline V gene data show CDR1 as LNHDA and CDR2 as SQIVND (reference sequence).

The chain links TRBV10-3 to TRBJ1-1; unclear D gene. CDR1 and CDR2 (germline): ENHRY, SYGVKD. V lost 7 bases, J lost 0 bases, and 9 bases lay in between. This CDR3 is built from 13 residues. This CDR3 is CAIMGRLNTEAFF. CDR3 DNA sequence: TGTGCCATCATGGGGAGATTGAACACTGAAGCTTTCTTT.

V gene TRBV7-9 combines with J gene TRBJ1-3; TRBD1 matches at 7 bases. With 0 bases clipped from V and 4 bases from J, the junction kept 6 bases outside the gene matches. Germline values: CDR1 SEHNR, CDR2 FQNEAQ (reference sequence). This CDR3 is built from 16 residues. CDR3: CASSLAGGGPGNTIYF. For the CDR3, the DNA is TGTGCCAGCAGCTTAGCTGGAGGGGGCCCCGGAAACACCATATATTTT.

CDR3 region: CASSQEDPRTSGRENEQFF. DNA for the CDR3: TGCGCCAGCAGCCAAGAAGACCCCCGGACTAGCGGGAGGGAAAATGAGCAGTTCTTC. This chain joins TRBV4-1 and TRBJ2-1; 15 bases map to TRBD2. With V trimmed by 0 bases and J by 7 bases, 10 bases remained unmatched. CDR1 is MGHRA, CDR2 YSYEKL, per germline. This CDR3 is built from 19 residues.

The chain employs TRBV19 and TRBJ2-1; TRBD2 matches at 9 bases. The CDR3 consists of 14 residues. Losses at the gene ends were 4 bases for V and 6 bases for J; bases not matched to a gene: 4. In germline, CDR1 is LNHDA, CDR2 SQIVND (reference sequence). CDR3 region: CASSSSGRGNEQFF. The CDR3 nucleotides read TGTGCCAGTAGTAGTAGCGGGAGAGGCAATGAGCAGTTCTTC.

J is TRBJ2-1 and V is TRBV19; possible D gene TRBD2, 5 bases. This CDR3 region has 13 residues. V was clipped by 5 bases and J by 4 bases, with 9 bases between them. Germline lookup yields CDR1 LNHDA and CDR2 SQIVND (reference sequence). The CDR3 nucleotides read TGTGCCAGTAGTGGGCAGCGGTACAATGAGCAGTTCTTC. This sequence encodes CASSGQRYNEQFF.

CDR3 in DNA: TGTGCCAGCAGTACCTTTCAGGGGAACACTGAAGCTTTCTTT. Amino acids: CASSTFQGNTEAFF. This chain connects TRBV28 to TRBJ1-1; D is possibly TRBD1 (5 bases). Trimming took off 5 bases at V and 1 base at J, with 11 bases between the two ends. The germline V gene encodes CDR1 MDHEN and CDR2 SYDVKM. CDR3 length: 14 amino acids.

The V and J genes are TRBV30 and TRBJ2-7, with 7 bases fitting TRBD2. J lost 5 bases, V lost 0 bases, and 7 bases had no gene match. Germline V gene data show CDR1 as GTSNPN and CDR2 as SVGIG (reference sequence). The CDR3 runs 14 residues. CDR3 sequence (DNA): TGTGCCTGGAGTGTAGGCGGGAGTCGGGACGAGCAGTACTTC. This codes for CAWSVGGSRDEQYF.

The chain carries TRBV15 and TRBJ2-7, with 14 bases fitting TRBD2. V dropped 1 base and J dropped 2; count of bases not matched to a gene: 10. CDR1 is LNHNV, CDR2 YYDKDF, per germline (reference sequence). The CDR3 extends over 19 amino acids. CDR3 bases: TGTGCCACCAGCAGAGTCGGGACTAGCGGGAGTGGGTACCCCTACGAGCAGTACTTC. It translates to CATSRVGTSGSGYPYEQYF. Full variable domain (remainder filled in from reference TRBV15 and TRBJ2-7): DAMVIQNPRYQVTQFGKPVTLSCSQTLNHNVMYWYQQKSSQAPKLLFHYYDKDFNNEADTPDNFQSRRPNTSFCFLDIRSPGLGDTAMYLCATSRVGTSGSGYPYEQYFGPGTRLTVT.

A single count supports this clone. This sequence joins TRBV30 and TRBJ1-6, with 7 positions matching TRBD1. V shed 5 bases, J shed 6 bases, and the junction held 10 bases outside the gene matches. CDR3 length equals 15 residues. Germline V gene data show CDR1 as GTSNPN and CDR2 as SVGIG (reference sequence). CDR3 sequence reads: CAWDLQGGGNSPLHF. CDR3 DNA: TGTGCCTGGGACCTCCAGGGGGGCGGTAATTCACCCCTCCACTTT. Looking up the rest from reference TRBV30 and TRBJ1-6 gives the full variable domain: SQTIHQWPATLVQPVGSPLSLECTVEGTSNPNLYWYRQAAGRGLQLLFYSVGIGQISSEVPQNLSASRPQDRQFILSSKKLLLSDSGFYLCAWDLQGGGNSPLHFGNGTRLTVT.

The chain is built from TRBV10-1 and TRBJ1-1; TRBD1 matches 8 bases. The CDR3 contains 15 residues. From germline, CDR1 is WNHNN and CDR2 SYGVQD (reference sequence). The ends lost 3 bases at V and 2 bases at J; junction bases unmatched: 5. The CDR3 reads CASSEGDRPNTEAFF. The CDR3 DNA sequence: TGCGCCAGCAGTGAAGGGGACAGGCCCAACACTGAAGCTTTCTTT.

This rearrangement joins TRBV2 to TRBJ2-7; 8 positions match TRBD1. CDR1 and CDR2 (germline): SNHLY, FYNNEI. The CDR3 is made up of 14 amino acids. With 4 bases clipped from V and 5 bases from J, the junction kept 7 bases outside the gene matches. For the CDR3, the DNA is TGTGCCAGCAGTGTAGGGGGACAGGTTAACGAGCAGTACTTC. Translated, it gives CASSVGGQVNEQYF.

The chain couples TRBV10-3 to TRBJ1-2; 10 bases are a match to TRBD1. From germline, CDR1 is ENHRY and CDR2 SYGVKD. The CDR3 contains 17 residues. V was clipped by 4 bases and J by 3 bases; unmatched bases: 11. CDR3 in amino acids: CAISGRQGADKDYGYTF. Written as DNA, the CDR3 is TGTGCCATCAGTGGGCGACAGGGGGCGGATAAAGACTATGGCTACACCTTC.